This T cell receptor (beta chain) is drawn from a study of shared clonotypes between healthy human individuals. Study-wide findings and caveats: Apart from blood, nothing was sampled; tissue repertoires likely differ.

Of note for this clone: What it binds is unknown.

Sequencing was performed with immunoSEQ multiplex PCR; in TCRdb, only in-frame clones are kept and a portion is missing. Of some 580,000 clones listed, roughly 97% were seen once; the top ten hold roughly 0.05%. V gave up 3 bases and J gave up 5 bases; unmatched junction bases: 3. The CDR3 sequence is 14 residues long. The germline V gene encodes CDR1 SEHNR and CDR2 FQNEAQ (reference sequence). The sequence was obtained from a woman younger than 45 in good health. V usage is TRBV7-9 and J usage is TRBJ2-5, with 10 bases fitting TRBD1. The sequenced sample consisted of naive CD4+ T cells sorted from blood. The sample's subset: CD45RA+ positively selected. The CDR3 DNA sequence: TGTGCCAGCAGCTTGACAGGGGGCGAGGAGACCCAGTACTTC. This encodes CASSLTGGEETQYF. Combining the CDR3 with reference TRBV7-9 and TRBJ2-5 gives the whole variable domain DTGVSQNPRHKITKRGQNVTFRCDPISEHNRLYWYRQTLGQGPEFLTYFQNEAQLEKSRLLSDRFSAERPKGSFSTLEIQRTEQGDSAMYLCASSLTGGEETQYFGPGTRLLVL.